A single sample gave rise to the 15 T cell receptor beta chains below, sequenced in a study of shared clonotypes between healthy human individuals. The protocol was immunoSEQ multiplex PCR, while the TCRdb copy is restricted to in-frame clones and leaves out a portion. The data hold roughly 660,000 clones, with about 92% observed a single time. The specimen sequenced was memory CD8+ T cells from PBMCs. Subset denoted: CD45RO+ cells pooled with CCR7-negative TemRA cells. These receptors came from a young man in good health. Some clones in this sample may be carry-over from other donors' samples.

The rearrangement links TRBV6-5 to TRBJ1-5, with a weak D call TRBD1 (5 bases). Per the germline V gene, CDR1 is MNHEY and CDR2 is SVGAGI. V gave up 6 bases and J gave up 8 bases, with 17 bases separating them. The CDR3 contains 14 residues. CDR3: CASSPYRQGEPQHF. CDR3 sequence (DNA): TGTGCCAGCAGCCCTTACAGGCAGGGTGAGCCCCAGCATTTT.

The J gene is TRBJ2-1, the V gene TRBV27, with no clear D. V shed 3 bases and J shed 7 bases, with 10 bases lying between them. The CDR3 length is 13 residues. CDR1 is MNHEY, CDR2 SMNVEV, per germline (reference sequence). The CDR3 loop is CASSFSNRNEQFF. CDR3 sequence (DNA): TGTGCCAGCAGTTTCTCGAATAGGAATGAGCAGTTCTTC.

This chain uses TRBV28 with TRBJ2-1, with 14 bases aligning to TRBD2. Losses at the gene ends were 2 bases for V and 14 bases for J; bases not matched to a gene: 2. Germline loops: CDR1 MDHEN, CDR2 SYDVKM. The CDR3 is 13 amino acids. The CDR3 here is CASSLGTSGSEFF. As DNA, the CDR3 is TGTGCCAGCAGTTTAGGGACTAGCGGGAGTGAGTTCTTC.

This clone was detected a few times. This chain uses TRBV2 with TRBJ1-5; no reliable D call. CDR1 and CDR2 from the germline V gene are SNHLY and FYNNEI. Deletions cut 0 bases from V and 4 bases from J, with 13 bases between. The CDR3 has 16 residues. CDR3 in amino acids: CASSEALGPENQPQHF. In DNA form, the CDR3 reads TGTGCCAGCAGTGAAGCGCTCGGACCGGAGAATCAGCCCCAGCATTTT.

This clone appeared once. The CDR3 spells CASSSRNTAGELFF. As DNA, the CDR3 is TGCGCCAGCAGTTCCCGCAATACGGCCGGGGAGCTGTTTTTT. V gene TRBV4-1 combines with J gene TRBJ2-2; D gene ambiguous. The CDR3 has 14 residues. CDR1 is MGHRA and CDR2 is YSYEKL in the germline V gene. The V end was cut by 6 bases, the J end by 6 bases, with 14 bases between.

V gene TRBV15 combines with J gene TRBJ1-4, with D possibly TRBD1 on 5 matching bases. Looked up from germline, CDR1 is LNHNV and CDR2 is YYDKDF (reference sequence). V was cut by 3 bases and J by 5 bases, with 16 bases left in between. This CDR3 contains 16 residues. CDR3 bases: TGTGCCACCAGCAGTGTCGGGGGACGGATAAATGAAAAACTGTTTTTT. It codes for CATSSVGGRINEKLFF.

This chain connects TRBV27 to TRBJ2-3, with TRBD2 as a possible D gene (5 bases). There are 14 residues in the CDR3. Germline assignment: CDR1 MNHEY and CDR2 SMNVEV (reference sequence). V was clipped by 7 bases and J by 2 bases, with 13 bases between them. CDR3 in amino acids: CASTQGGYTDTQYF. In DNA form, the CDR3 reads TGTGCCAGCACCCAAGGAGGTTACACAGATACGCAGTATTTT.

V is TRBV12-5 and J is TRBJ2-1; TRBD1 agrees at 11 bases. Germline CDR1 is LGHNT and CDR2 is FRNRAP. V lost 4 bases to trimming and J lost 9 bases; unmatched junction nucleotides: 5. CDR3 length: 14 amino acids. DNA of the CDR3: TGTGCTAGTGGTTCCGGGACAGGGGGTTTTGAGCAGTTCTTC. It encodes CASGSGTGGFEQFF. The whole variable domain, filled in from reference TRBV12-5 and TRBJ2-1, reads DARVTQTPRHKVTEMGQEVTMRCQPILGHNTVFWYRQTMMQGLELLAYFRNRAPLDDSGMPKDRFSAEMPDATLATLKIQPSEPRDSAVYFCASGSGTGGFEQFFGPGTRLTVL.

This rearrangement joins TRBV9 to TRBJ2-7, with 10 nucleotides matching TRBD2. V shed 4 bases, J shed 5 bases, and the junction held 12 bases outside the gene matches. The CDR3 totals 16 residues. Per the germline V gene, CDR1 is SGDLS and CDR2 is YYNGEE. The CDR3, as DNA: TGTGCCAGCAGCCCCGGACTAGCGGCCCTTCTGGACGAGCAGTACTTC. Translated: CASSPGLAALLDEQYF. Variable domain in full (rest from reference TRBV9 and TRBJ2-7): DSGVTQTPKHLITATGQRVTLRCSPRSGDLSVYWYQQSLDQGLQFLIQYYNGEERAKGNILERFSAQQFPDLHSELNLSSLELGDSALYFCASSPGLAALLDEQYFGPGTRLTVT.

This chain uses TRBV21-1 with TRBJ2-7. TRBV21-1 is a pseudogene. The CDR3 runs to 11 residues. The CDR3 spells CASSKIGAQYF. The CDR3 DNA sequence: TGTGCCAGCAGCAAGATAGGTGCGCAGTACTTC.

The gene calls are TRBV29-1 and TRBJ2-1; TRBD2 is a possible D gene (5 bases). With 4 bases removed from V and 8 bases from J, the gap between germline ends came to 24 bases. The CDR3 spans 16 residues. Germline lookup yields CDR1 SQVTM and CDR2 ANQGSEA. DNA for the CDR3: TGCAGCGTTGTCGGGTCGCAAGCGGAGGTCGTGGATGAGCAGTTCTTC. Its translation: CSVVGSQAEVVDEQFF.

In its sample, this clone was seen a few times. CDR3: CASSLFTAYEQYF. The CDR3 nucleotides read TGTGCCAGCAGTTTGTTCACAGCCTACGAGCAGTACTTC. The genes are TRBV2 and TRBJ2-7; D unclear. CDR3 size: 13 residues. The germline V gene encodes CDR1 SNHLY and CDR2 FYNNEI. Trimming took 5 bases from V and 2 from J, leaving 10 bases between them.

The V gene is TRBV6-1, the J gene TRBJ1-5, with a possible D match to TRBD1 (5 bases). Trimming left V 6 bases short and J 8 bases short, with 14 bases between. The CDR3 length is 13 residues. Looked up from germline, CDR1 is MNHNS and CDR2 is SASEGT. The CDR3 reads CASSPRGGEPQHF. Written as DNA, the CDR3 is TGTGCCAGCAGCCCAAGGGGCGGGGAGCCCCAGCATTTT.

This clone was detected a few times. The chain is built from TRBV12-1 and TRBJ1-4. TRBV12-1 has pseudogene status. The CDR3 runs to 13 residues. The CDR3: CASSFCVNEKLFF. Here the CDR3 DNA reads TGTGCCAGCAGCTTTTGTGTAAATGAAAAACTGTTTTTT.

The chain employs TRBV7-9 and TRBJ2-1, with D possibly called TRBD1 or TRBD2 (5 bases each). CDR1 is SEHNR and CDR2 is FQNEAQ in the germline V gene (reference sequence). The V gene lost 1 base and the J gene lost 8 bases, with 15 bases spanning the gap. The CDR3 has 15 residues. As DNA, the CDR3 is TGTGCCAGCAGCTTAGGACCTAGGGGAGTCGATGAGCAGTTCTTC. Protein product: CASSLGPRGVDEQFF.